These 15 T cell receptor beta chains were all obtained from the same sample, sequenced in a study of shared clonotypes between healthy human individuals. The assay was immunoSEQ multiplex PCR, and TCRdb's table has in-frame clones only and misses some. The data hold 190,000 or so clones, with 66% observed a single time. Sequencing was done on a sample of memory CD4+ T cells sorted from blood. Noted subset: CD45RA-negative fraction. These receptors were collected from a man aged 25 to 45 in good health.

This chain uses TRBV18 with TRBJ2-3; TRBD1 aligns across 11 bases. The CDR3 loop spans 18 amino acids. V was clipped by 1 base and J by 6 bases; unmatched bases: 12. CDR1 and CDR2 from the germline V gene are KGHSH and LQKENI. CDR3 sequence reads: CASSPLLGRDRGMDTQYF. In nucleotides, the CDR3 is TGTGCCAGCTCACCACTCCTAGGCCGGGACAGGGGGATGGATACGCAGTATTTT.

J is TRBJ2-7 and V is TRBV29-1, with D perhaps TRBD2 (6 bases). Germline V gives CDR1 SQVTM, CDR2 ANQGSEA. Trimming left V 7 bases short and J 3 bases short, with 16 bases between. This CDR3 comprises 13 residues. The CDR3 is CSAGQNGGYEQYF. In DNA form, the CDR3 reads TGCAGCGCCGGTCAAAACGGGGGCTACGAGCAGTACTTC.

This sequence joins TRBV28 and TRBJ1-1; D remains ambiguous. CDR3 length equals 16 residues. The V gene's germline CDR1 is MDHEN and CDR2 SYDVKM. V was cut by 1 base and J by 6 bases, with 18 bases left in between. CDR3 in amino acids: CASSLFGRASVSEAFF. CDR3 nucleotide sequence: TGTGCCAGCAGTTTATTCGGTAGGGCGTCGGTTTCTGAAGCTTTCTTT.

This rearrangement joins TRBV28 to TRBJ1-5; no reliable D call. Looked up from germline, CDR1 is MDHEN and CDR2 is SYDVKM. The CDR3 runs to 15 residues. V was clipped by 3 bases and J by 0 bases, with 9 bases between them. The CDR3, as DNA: TGTGCCAGCAGTTTCTTAGGGAATAGCAATCAGCCCCAGCATTTT. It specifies CASSFLGNSNQPQHF. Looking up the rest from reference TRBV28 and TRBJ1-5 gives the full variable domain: DVKVTQSSRYLVKRTGEKVFLECVQDMDHENMFWYRQDPGLGLRLIYFSYDVKMKEKGDIPEGYSVSREKKERFSLILESASTNQTSMYLCASSFLGNSNQPQHFGDGTRLSIL.

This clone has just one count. The CDR3 protein is CASSLAGTGEQFF. The CDR3 nucleotides are TGTGCCAGCAGCTTGGCAGGGACCGGTGAGCAGTTCTTC. The J gene is TRBJ2-1, the V gene TRBV5-4, with D perhaps given as TRBD1 or TRBD2 (5 bases each). The CDR3 contains 13 residues. Trimming took off 0 bases at V and 9 bases at J, with 10 bases between the two ends. Germline V gene data show CDR1 as SGHNT and CDR2 as YYREEE (reference sequence).

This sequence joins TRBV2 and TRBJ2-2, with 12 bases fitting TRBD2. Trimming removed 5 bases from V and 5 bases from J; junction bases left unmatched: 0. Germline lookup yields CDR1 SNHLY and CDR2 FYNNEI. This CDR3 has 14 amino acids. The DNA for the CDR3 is TGTGCCAGCAGTCTAGCGGGAGGGACCGGGGAGCTGTTTTTT. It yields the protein CASSLAGGTGELFF.

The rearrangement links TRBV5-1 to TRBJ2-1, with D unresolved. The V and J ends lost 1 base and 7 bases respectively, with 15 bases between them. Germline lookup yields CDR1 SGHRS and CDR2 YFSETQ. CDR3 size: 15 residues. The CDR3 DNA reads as TGCGCCAGCAGCTTGAACGATCTGGGCTGGAATGAGCAGTTCTTC. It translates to CASSLNDLGWNEQFF.

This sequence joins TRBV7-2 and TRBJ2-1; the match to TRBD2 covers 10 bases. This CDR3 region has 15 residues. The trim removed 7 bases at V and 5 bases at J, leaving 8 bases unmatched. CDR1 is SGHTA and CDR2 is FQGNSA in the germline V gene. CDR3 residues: CASKQKLAGNNEQFF. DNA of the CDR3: TGTGCCAGCAAACAGAAACTAGCGGGAAACAATGAGCAGTTCTTC.

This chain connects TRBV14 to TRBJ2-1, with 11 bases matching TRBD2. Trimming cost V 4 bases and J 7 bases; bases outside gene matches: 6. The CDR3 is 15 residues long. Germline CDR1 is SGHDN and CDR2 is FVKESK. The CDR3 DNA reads TGTGCCAGCAGCCCCCAGGGACTAGCGGTAAATGAGCAGTTCTTC. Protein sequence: CASSPQGLAVNEQFF.

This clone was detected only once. The CDR3 sequence is CATSRAAGIQYF. For the CDR3, the DNA is TGTGCCACCAGCAGAGCGGCAGGCATTCAGTACTTC. The rearrangement links TRBV15 to TRBJ2-4; D remains unclear. Germline CDR1 is LNHNV and CDR2 is YYDKDF (reference sequence). CDR3 length: 12 amino acids. Trimming cost V 1 base and J 9 bases, with 7 bases left between them.

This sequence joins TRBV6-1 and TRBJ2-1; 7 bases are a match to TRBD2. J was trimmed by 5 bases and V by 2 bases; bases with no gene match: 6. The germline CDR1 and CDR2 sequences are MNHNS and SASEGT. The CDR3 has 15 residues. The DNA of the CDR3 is TGTGCCAGCAGTGAACCCGGGACTACCCACAATGAGCAGTTCTTC. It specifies CASSEPGTTHNEQFF.

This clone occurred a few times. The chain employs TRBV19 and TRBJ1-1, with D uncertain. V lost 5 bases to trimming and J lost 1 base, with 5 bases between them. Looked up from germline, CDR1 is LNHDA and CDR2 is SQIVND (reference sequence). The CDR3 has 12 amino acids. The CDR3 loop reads CASSYPNTEAFF. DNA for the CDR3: TGTGCCAGTAGTTACCCGAACACTGAAGCTTTCTTT.

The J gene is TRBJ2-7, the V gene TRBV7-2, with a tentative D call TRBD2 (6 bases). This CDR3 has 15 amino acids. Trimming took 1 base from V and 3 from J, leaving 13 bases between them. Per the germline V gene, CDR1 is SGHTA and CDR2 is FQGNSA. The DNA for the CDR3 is TGTGCCAGCAGCTTAGTTCGCGGCGGGGTCTACGAGCAGTACTTC. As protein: CASSLVRGGVYEQYF.

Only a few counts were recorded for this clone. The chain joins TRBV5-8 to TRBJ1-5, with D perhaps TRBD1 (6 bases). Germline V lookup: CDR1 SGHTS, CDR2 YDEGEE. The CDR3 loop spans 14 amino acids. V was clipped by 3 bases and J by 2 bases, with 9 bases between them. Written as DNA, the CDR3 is TGTGCCAGCAGCTCAAGGACAGGCAATCAGCCCCAGCATTTT. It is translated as CASSSRTGNQPQHF.

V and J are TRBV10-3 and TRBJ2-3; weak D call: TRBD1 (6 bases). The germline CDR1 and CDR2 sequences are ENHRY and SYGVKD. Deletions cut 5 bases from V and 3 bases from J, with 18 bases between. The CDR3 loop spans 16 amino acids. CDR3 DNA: TGTGCCATCAGTAGAAGGGGCGCCCAGGGGACAGATACGCAGTATTTT. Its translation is CAISRRGAQGTDTQYF.